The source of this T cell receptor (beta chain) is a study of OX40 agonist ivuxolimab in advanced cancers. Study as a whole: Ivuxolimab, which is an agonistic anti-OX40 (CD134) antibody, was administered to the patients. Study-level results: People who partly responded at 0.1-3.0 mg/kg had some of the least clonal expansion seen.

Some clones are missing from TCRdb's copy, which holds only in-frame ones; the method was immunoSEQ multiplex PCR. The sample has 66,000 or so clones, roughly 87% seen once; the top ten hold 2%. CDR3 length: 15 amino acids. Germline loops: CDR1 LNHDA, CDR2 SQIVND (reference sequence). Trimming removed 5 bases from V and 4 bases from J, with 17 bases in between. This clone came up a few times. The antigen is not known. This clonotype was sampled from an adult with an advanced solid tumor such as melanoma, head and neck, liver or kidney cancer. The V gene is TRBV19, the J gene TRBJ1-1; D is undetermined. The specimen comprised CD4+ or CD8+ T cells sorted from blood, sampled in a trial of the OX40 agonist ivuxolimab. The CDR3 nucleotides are TGTGCCAGTAGTTGGTCCCCCACTATCAGCACTGAAGCTTTCTTT. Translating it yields CASSWSPTISTEAFF.